These T cell receptor beta chains were read from a single sample in a study of cytomegalovirus exposure and HLA in healthy donors. Method: immunoSEQ multiplex PCR; TCRdb's copy keeps in-frame clones and lacks some. In the table there are some 240,000 clones, 75% to 90% of which are singletons. Sequenced sample: PBMCs. All receptors come from a woman aged 18-35 years in good health and CMV-seronegative. Both conserved end residues are part of each CDR3. The D gene is left open where the match is weak. Not every row has a clone size; where given, it reads once, few, many or a size class.

j_call,d_call,v_call,clone_size,cdr3_aa,cdr3_nt
TRBJ2-1,TRBD1,TRBV27,-,CASSTGQGFNEQFF,TGTGCCAGCAGTACCGGACAGGGTTTTAATGAGCAGTTCTTC
TRBJ1-2,TRBD1,TRBV30,-,CAWSYTGGGYTF,TGTGCCTGGAGTTATACAGGGGGGGGCTACACCTTC
TRBJ2-7,TRBD1,TRBV6-5,-,CASSPGQDHEQYF,TGTGCCAGCAGCCCGGGACAGGACCACGAGCAGTACTTC
TRBJ2-1,-,TRBV10-3,-,CAISERNEQFF,TGTGCCATCAGTGAGCGGAATGAGCAGTTCTTC
TRBJ1-1,TRBD1,TRBV2,-,CASSEEVRGQTEAFF,TGTGCCAGCAGTGAAGAGGTTAGGGGGCAAACTGAAGCTTTCTTT
TRBJ1-4,-,TRBV4-1,-,CASSQARPDGVKLFF,TGCGCCAGCAGCCAAGCAAGACCGGACGGGGTAAAACTGTTTTTT
TRBJ1-3,-,TRBV18,-,CASSPLGATGNTIYF,TGTGCCAGCTCACCGCTCGGGGCAACTGGAAACACCATATATTTT
TRBJ2-7,-,TRBV30,-,CAWTVGGSYEQYF,TGTGCCTGGACAGTCGGGGGCTCCTACGAGCAGTACTTC
TRBJ2-1,TRBD2,TRBV30,-,CAWSPSSGSRGNEQFF,TGTGCCTGGAGTCCATCTAGCGGGAGCCGGGGGAATGAGCAGTTCTTC
TRBJ2-7,-,TRBV5-5,-,CASSWGIAYEQYF,TGTGCCAGCAGCTGGGGGATCGCCTACGAGCAGTACTTC
TRBJ2-2,-,TRBV18,-,CASSRVPWNTGELFF,TGTGCCAGCTCACGTGTCCCATGGAACACCGGGGAGCTGTTTTTT
TRBJ1-5,-,TRBV6-1,-,CASSWSLGSNQPQHF,TGTGCCAGCAGTTGGAGCCTCGGGAGCAATCAGCCCCAGCATTTT
TRBJ2-7,-,TRBV5-1,-,CASSSGLDSYEQYF,TGCGCCAGCAGCTCCGGACTTGACTCCTACGAGCAGTACTTC
TRBJ1-2,-,TRBV5-1,-,CASSWGTVTNYGYTF,TGCGCCAGCAGCTGGGGGACGGTTACTAACTATGGCTACACCTTC
TRBJ1-2,-,TRBV7-9,-,CASSLEFTYGYTF,TGTGCCAGCAGCTTAGAGTTTACGTATGGCTACACCTTC
TRBJ2-7,-,TRBV27,-,CASSPWTDSYEQYF,TGTGCCAGCAGTCCCTGGACGGACTCCTACGAGCAGTACTTC
TRBJ2-1,TRBD2,TRBV9,-,CASSGAGGSYNEQFF,TGTGCCAGCAGCGGAGCGGGAGGGTCCTACAATGAGCAGTTCTTC
TRBJ1-1,TRBD1,TRBV27,-,CASYTQTGGRTEAFF,TGTGCCAGCTATACCCAGACAGGGGGCAGGACTGAAGCTTTCTTT
TRBJ2-3,TRBD2,TRBV5-6,-,CASSLRSGSADTQYF,TGTGCCAGCAGCTTGAGAAGCGGGAGTGCAGATACGCAGTATTTT
TRBJ1-1,-,TRBV29-1,-,CSVGSDLVGAAEAFF,TGCAGCGTAGGGAGTGACTTGGTGGGGGCCGCTGAAGCTTTCTTT
TRBJ2-7,TRBD2,TRBV5-6,-,CASSSGLIYEQYF,TGTGCCAGCAGCTCGGGACTAATATACGAGCAGTACTTC
TRBJ2-1,TRBD2,TRBV5-1,-,CASRTSGGAYNEQFF,TGCGCCAGCAGGACTAGCGGGGGGGCATACAATGAGCAGTTCTTC
TRBJ2-7,-,TRBV5-1,-,CASGRSSTYEQYF,TGCGCCAGTGGACGATCGTCAACCTACGAGCAGTACTTC
TRBJ2-1,TRBD2,TRBV5-1,-,CASSTGTSGRANEQFF,TGCGCCAGCAGCACAGGGACTAGCGGGAGGGCCAATGAGCAGTTCTTC
TRBJ2-5,TRBD2,TRBV11-2,-,CASRSPGRGKETQYF,TGTGCCAGCAGATCCCCCGGGAGGGGAAAAGAGACCCAGTACTTC
TRBJ1-4,-,TRBV2,once,CASSEGVGGNEKLFF,TGTGCCAGCAGTGAGGGAGTTGGGGGAAATGAAAAACTGTTTTTT
TRBJ2-7,TRBD1,TRBV28,-,CASHPGTEYYEQYF,TGTGCCAGTCACCCCGGGACAGAGTACTACGAGCAGTACTTC
TRBJ2-1,-,TRBV4-2,-,CASSQSGGYNEQFF,TGTGCCAGCAGCCAAAGTGGGGGCTACAATGAGCAGTTCTTC
TRBJ1-5,-,TRBV27,-,CASSFTGRNQPQHF,TGTGCCAGCAGTTTTACGGGAAGGAACCAGCCCCAGCATTTT